Listed below are T cell receptor beta chains from one sample, sequenced in a study of identical twins. TCRdb re-called the 5' RACE reads through MiXCR, storing one row per CDR3 protein. The sample holds 220,000 or so distinct CDR3 sequences; around 6.6% are singletons and the top ten take about 3.6%. These data were also reused for a study on yellow fever vaccine responses in identical twins.

Specimen: memory (CD45RO+) T cells sorted from blood. The receptors here all came from a woman aged 18-29 years in good health. CDR3s include the opening cysteine and the closing phenylalanine or tryptophan. The D gene is left open where the match is weak. The size of a clone is reported for some rows only, either as once, few or many, or as a class for expanded clones.

v_call	j_call	d_call	clone_size	cdr3_aa	cdr3_nt
TRBV3-1	TRBJ2-3	-	-	CASSPLRGATDTQYF	TGTGCCAGCAGCCCTCTGAGGGGGGCCACAGATACGCAGTATTTT
TRBV20-1	TRBJ1-1	-	few	CSARVDKATEAFF	TGCAGTGCTAGAGTAGACAAGGCCACTGAAGCTTTCTTT
TRBV6-2/TRBV6-3	TRBJ2-7	TRBD2	-	CASSYSNDGTSGVSYEQYF	TGTGCCAGCAGTTACTCGAACGATGGGACTAGCGGAGTCTCCTACGAGCAGTACTTC
TRBV4-1	TRBJ2-1	-	-	CASSQVDLISFGEQFF	TGCGCCAGCAGCCAAGTGGACTTGATTAGTTTCGGTGAGCAGTTCTTC
TRBV6-1	TRBJ2-7	-	few	CASSTPRVAEQYF	TGTGCCAGCAGTACCCCTAGGGTAGCCGAGCAGTACTTC
TRBV7-9	TRBJ1-1	-	many	CASSLSYTEAFF	TGTGCCAGCAGCTTGTCTTACACTGAAGCTTTCTTT
TRBV3-1	TRBJ2-3	-	few	CASSSRESADTQYF	TGTGCCAGCAGCAGCCGGGAGTCCGCAGATACGCAGTATTTT
TRBV29-1	TRBJ2-2	TRBD2	few	CSVEDRGSGGVTGELFF	TGCAGCGTTGAAGATCGTGGAAGCGGGGGGGTCACCGGGGAGCTGTTTTTT
TRBV7-9	TRBJ1-1	-	-	CASSLIQVNTEAFF	TGTGCCAGCAGCTTAATACAGGTGAACACTGAAGCTTTCTTT
TRBV24-1	TRBJ2-5	-	many	CATSDPPGPQETQYF	TGTGCCACCAGTGATCCACCGGGACCACAAGAGACCCAGTACTTC
TRBV24-1	TRBJ2-1	-	many	CATSDPGAGYYNEQFF	TGTGCCACCAGTGACCCCGGGGCGGGGTACTACAATGAGCAGTTCTTC
TRBV5-1	TRBJ1-2	-	many	CASSLDGIAGYTF	TGCGCCAGCAGCTTGGACGGGATTGCTGGCTACACCTTC
TRBV4-2	TRBJ2-2	-	-	CASSQEVAGNTGELFF	TGTGCCAGCAGCCAAGAGGTGGCGGGGAACACCGGGGAGCTGTTTTTT
TRBV21-1	TRBJ2-6	-	-	CASMKGQGLLSGANVLTF	TGTGCCAGCATGAAGGGACAGGGTCTCCTCTCTGGGGCCAACGTCCTGACTTTC
TRBV18	TRBJ2-2	TRBD2	-	CASSPASAGATGELFF	TGTGCCAGCTCACCGGCGTCAGCGGGAGCCACCGGGGAGCTGTTTTTT
TRBV13	TRBJ2-2	-	-	CASSPFRNANTGELFF	TGTGCCAGCAGCCCCTTCCGTAACGCGAACACCGGGGAGCTGTTTTTT
TRBV7-7	TRBJ2-5	TRBD2	few	CASSLARGAQETQYF	TGTGCCAGCAGCTTAGCGCGGGGGGCCCAAGAGACCCAGTACTTC
TRBV12-3/TRBV12-4	TRBJ1-6	TRBD1	few	CASTAIYRQGVGSPLHF	TGTGCCAGCACCGCAATTTATCGACAGGGGGTAGGTTCACCCCTCCACTTT
TRBV6-1	TRBJ2-1	TRBD1	few	CASKTGGTFNEQFF	TGTGCCAGCAAAACAGGGGGGACCTTCAATGAGCAGTTCTTC
TRBV7-9	TRBJ2-7	TRBD2	few	CASSLVGTSEQYF	TGTGCCAGCAGCTTAGTCGGGACTAGCGAGCAGTACTTC
TRBV15	TRBJ2-1	-	many	CATSRERQSSYNEQFF	TGTGCCACCAGCAGAGAGAGGCAAAGCTCCTACAATGAGCAGTTCTTC
TRBV15	TRBJ2-1	-	-	CATSRDGSGFNEQFF	TGTGCCACCAGCAGAGACGGATCTGGATTTAATGAGCAGTTCTTC
TRBV18	TRBJ2-1	TRBD2	-	CASSPVELAGGYPYNEQFF	TGTGCCAGCTCACCTGTTGAGCTAGCGGGAGGTTATCCGTACAATGAGCAGTTCTTC
TRBV3-1	TRBJ2-5	-	-	CASSPRGGAPGPQGTQYF	TGTGCCAGCAGCCCGCGAGGGGGGGCGCCCGGGCCCCAAGGGACCCAGTACTTC
TRBV7-9	TRBJ2-7	TRBD2	many	CASSPRTSGMNEQYF	TGTGCCAGCAGCCCCCGGACTAGCGGGATGAACGAGCAGTACTTC
TRBV28	TRBJ2-5	-	few	CASSLGGATETQYF	TGTGCCAGCAGTTTGGGGGGCGCGACAGAGACCCAGTACTTC
TRBV11-2	TRBJ1-1	-	-	CASSPPLSGTEAFF	TGTGCCAGCAGCCCCCCTTTGAGCGGCACTGAAGCTTTCTTT
TRBV3-1	TRBJ2-3	-	few	CASSQGLIGTQYF	TGTGCCAGCAGCCAAGGATTAATAGGGACGCAGTATTTT
TRBV11-1	TRBJ2-7	TRBD2	-	CASSRTLLPGLAGNEQYF	TGTGCCAGCAGCCGGACCCTCCTCCCGGGACTAGCGGGTAATGAGCAGTACTTC
TRBV10-1	TRBJ2-3	-	-	CASSVVVGNTDTQYF	TGCGCCAGCAGTGTGGTAGTCGGAAACACAGATACGCAGTATTTT